This TCR beta chain appears in the sequencing data of a study of blood T cell repertoires in COVID-19. Some clones are missing from TCRdb's copy, which holds only in-frame ones; the method was immunoSEQ multiplex PCR. The data contain approximately 440,000 clones, about nine tenths of them singletons. The CDR3 length is 14 residues. The germline gives CDR1 MDHEN, CDR2 SYDVKM. Trimming removed 5 bases from V and 10 bases from J; junction bases left unmatched: 7. The chain joins TRBV28 to TRBJ2-1, with TRBD2 matching 11 bases. The source of this sequence is a young man who had recovered from COVID-19. The specimen sequenced was PBMCs or T cells enriched from blood (not recorded which). The CDR3 here is CASSQTSGSGEQFF. The CDR3, as DNA: TGTGCCAGCAGTCAAACTAGCGGGAGCGGAGAGCAGTTCTTC.